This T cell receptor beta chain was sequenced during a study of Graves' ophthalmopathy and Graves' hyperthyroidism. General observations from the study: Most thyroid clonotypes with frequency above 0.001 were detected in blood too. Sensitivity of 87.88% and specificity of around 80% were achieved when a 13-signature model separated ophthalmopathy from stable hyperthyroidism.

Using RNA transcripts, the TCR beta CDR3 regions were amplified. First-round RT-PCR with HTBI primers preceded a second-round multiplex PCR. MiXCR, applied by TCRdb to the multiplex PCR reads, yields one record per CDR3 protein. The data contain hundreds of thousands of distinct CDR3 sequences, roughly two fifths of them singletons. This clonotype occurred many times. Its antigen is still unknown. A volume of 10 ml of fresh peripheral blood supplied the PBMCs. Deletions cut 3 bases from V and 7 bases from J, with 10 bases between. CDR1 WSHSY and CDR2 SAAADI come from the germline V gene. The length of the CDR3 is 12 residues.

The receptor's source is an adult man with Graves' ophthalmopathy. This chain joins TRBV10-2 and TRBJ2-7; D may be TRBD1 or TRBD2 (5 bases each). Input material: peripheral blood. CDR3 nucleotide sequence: TGCGCCAGCAGTGATTCGGGACCTGAGCAGTACTTC. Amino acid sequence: CASSDSGPEQYF.